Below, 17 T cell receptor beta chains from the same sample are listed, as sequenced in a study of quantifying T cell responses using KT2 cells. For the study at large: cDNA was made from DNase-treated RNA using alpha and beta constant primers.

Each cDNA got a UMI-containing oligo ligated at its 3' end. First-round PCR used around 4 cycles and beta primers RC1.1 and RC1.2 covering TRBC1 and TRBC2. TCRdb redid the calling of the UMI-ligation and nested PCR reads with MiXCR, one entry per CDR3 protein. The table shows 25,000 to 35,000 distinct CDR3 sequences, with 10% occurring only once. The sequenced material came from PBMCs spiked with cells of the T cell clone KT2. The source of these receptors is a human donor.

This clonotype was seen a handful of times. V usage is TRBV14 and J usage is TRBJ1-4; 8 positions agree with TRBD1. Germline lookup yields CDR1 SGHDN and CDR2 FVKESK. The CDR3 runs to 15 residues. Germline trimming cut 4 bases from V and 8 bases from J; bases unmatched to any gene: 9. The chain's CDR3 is CASSRLQGGGEKLFF. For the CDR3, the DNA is TGTGCCAGCAGCCGGCTACAGGGGGGCGGGGAAAAACTGTTTTTT.

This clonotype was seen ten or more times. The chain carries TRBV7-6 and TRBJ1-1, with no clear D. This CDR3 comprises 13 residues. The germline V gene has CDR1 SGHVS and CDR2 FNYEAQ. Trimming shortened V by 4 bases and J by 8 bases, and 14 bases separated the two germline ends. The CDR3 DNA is TGTGCCAGCAGCTGGGAAGAGAGGACCGAAGCTTTCTTT. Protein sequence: CASSWEERTEAFF. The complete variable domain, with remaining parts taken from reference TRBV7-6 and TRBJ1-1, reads GAGVSQSPRYKVTKRGQDVALRCDPISGHVSLYWYRQALGQGPEFLTYFNYEAQQDKSGLPNDRFSAERPEGSISTLTIQRTEQRDSAMYRCASSWEERTEAFFGQGTRLTVV.

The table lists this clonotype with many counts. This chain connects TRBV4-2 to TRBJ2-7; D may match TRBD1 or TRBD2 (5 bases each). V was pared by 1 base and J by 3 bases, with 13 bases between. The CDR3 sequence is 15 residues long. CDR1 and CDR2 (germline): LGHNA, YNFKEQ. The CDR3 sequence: CASSQAAGAGYEQYF. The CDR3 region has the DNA TGTGCCAGCAGCCAAGCCGCTGGGGCGGGCTACGAGCAGTACTTC.

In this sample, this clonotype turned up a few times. As DNA, the CDR3 is TGCGCCAGCAGCTTGGGAGCCAGAAACACCATATATTTT. The encoded protein is CASSLGARNTIYF. The chain employs TRBV5-1 and TRBJ1-3; D gene ambiguous. The CDR3 loop spans 13 amino acids. Germline V gene lookup returns CDR1 SGHRS and CDR2 YFSETQ. V lost 0 bases to trimming and J lost 5 bases, with 6 bases between them. The full variable domain, rest sourced from reference TRBV5-1 and TRBJ1-3, is KAGVTQTPRYLIKTRGQQVTLSCSPISGHRSVSWYQQTPGQGLQFLFEYFSETQRNKGNFPGRFSGRQFSNSRSEMNVSTLELGDSALYLCASSLGARNTIYFGEGSWLTVV.

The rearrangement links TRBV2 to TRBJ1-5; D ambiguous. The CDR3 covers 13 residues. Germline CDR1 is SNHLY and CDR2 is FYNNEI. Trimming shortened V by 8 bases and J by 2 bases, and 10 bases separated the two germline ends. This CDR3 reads CASAGDGNQPQHF. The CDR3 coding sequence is TGTGCCAGCGCAGGCGATGGCAATCAGCCCCAGCATTTT.

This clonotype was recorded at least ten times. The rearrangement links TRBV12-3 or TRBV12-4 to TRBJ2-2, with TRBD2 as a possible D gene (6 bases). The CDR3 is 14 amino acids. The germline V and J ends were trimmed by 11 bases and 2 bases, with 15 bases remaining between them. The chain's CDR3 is CAYRDSLNTGELFF. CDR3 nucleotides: TGTGCCTACCGGGACTCACTCAACACCGGGGAGCTGTTTTTT.

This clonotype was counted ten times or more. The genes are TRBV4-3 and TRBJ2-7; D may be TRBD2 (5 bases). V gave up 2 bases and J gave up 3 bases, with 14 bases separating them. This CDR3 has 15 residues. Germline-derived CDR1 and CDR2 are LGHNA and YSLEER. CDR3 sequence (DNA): TGCGCCAGCAGCCAAAGGTCGGGGATATACTACGAGCAGTACTTC. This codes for CASSQRSGIYYEQYF.

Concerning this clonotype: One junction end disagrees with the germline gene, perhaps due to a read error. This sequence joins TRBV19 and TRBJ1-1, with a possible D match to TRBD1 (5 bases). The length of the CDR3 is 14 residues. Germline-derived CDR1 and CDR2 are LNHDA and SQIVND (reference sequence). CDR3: CVSSTSGGVTEAFF. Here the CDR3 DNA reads TGTGTCAGTAGTACGTCGGGGGGGGTCACTGAAGCTTTCTTT.

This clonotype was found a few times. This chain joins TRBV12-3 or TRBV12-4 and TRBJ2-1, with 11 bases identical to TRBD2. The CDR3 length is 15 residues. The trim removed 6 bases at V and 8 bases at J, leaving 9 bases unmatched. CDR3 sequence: CASRPLAGAGYEQFF. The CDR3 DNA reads TGTGCCAGCAGACCACTAGCGGGAGCTGGGTATGAGCAGTTCTTC.

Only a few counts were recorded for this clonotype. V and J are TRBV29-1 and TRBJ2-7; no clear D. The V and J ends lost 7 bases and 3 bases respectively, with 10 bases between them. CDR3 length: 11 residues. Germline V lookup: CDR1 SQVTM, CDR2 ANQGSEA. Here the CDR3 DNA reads TGCAGCGCCCTAGTAGTCTACGAGCAGTACTTC. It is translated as CSALVVYEQYF.

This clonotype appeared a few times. CDR3 DNA: TGTGCCAGCAGCGTAGAATCTGGGGGCAGGACTGAAGCTTTCTTT. This translates into CASSVESGGRTEAFF. This chain joins TRBV9 and TRBJ1-1, with D possibly matching TRBD1 (6 bases). This CDR3 has 15 residues. Germline V CDR1 and CDR2: SGDLS, YYNGEE. The ends were cut back, 0 bases at V and 5 bases at J, with 14 bases in the middle. The whole variable domain, filled in from reference TRBV9 and TRBJ1-1, reads DSGVTQTPKHLITATGQRVTLRCSPRSGDLSVYWYQQSLDQGLQFLIQYYNGEERAKGNILERFSAQQFPDLHSELNLSSLELGDSALYFCASSVESGGRTEAFFGQGTRLTVV.

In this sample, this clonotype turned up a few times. CDR3 region: CASSSDSNYGYTF. The CDR3 DNA is TGTGCCAGCAGCTCGGACAGTAACTATGGCTACACCTTC. This rearrangement joins TRBV5-6 to TRBJ1-2; TRBD1 might be the D (6 bases). From germline, CDR1 is SGHDT and CDR2 YYEEEE. Trimming stripped 3 bases from V and 1 base from J, with 7 bases between. The length of the CDR3 is 13 residues.

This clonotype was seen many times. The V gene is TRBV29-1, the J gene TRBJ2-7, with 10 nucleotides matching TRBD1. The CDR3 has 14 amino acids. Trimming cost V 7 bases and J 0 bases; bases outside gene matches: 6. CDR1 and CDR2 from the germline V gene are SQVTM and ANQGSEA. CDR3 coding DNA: TGCAGCGCAAAGACAGGGGGCACCTCCTACGAGCAGTACTTC. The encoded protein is CSAKTGGTSYEQYF.

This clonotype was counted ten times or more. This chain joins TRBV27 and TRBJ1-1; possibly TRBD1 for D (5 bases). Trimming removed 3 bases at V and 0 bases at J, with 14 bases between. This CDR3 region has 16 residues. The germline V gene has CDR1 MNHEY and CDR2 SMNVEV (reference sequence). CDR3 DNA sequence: TGTGCCAGCAGTTTCAGGGCCTCGACATTGAACACTGAAGCTTTCTTT. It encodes CASSFRASTLNTEAFF.

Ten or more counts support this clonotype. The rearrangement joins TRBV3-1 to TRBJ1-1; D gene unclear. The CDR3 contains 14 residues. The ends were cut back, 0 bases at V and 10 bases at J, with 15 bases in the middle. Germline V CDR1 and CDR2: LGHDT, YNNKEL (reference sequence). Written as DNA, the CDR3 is TGTGCCAGCAGCCAAGACCCCGCCAGTTGGGCAGCTTTCTTT. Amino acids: CASSQDPASWAAFF.

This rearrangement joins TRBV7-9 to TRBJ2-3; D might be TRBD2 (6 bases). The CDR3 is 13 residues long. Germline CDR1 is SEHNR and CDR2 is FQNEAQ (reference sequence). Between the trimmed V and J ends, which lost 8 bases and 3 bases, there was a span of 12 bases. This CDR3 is CASVVEGTDTQYF. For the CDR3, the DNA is TGTGCCAGCGTCGTGGAGGGTACAGATACGCAGTATTTT.

Here the CDR3 DNA reads TGTGCCAGCAGCCCTAGCGGGACGAACACCGGGGAGCTGTTTTTT. Translating it yields CASSPSGTNTGELFF. V gene TRBV7-8 combines with J gene TRBJ2-2, with TRBD2 identical over 9 bases. The germline gives CDR1 SGHVS, CDR2 FQNEAQ. Trimming cost V 5 bases and J 0 bases; bases outside gene matches: 1. The CDR3 covers 15 residues. Supplemented by reference TRBV7-8 and TRBJ2-2, the full variable domain reads GAGVSQSPRYKVAKRGQDVALRCDPISGHVSLFWYQQALGQGPEFLTYFQNEAQLDKSGLPSDRFFAERPEGSVSTLKIQRTQQEDSAVYLCASSPSGTNTGELFFGEGSRLTVL.